These 18 T cell receptor beta chains originate from one sample sequenced in a study of T cell clones after liver transplantation. Profiled with immunoSEQ multiplex PCR; TCRdb holds only in-frame clones, not every one. The sample lists around 71,000 clones, 80% occurring once. Specimen: CD4+ T cells from blood, collected 12 months after liver transplant. These receptors were collected from a human patient who received a liver transplant. Part of the T cell pool may stem from the graft donor.

CDR3 loop: CASSDRVLDTQYF. The DNA for the CDR3 is TGTGCCAGCAGCGACAGGGTTCTAGATACGCAGTATTTT. The chain couples TRBV5-6 to TRBJ2-3; 7 nucleotides line up with TRBD1. The CDR3 sequence is 13 residues long. Germline CDR1 reads SGHDT; CDR2 reads YYEEEE. Trimming removed 4 bases from V and 5 bases from J; junction bases left unmatched: 4.

This chain links TRBV7-2 with TRBJ2-3; D assignment may be TRBD1 or TRBD2 (6 bases each). CDR1 and CDR2 (germline): SGHTA, FQGNSA. Trimming stripped 5 bases from V and 4 bases from J, with 19 bases between. The CDR3 loop spans 16 amino acids. The CDR3 spells CASSPRDNGLPDTQYF. The DNA of the CDR3 is TGTGCCAGCAGCCCGCGGGACAATGGACTCCCAGATACGCAGTATTTT.

The chain employs TRBV28 and TRBJ2-5; 8 positions agree with TRBD2. The CDR3 spans 16 residues. V dropped 7 bases and J dropped 2; count of bases not matched to a gene: 12. Germline CDR1 reads MDHEN; CDR2 reads SYDVKM. CDR3 loop: CASTHPLAGTQETQYF. The CDR3 DNA reads TGTGCCAGCACCCATCCCTTAGCGGGGACACAAGAGACCCAGTACTTC. The full variable domain, completed using reference TRBV28 and TRBJ2-5, is DVKVTQSSRYLVKRTGEKVFLECVQDMDHENMFWYRQDPGLGLRLIYFSYDVKMKEKGDIPEGYSVSREKKERFSLILESASTNQTSMYLCASTHPLAGTQETQYFGPGTRLLVL.

The table lists this clone with a few counts. The V and J genes are TRBV5-1 and TRBJ1-1, with a tentative D call TRBD1 (6 bases). Germline CDR1 and CDR2: SGHRS and YFSETQ. This CDR3 contains 14 residues. Trimming left V 2 bases short and J 6 bases short, with 14 bases between. The CDR3 loop is CASSFQSEGAEAFF. CDR3 sequence (DNA): TGCGCCAGCAGCTTTCAAAGTGAGGGGGCTGAAGCTTTCTTT.

The gene calls are TRBV27 and TRBJ2-7, with D possibly being TRBD2 (5 bases). With 5 bases removed from V and 0 bases from J, the gap between germline ends came to 14 bases. The CDR3 covers 15 residues. Germline V lookup: CDR1 MNHEY, CDR2 SMNVEV (reference sequence). Here the CDR3 reads CASSRTRMSSYEQYF. The CDR3, as DNA: TGTGCCAGCAGTAGGACTCGGATGAGCTCCTACGAGCAGTACTTC.

The gene calls are TRBV2 and TRBJ2-1; D gene ambiguous. Per the germline V gene, CDR1 is SNHLY and CDR2 is FYNNEI. V was cut by 8 bases and J by 8 bases, with 16 bases left in between. This CDR3 has 13 residues. CDR3 region: CASVSPAKDEQFF. CDR3 in DNA: TGTGCCAGCGTCAGCCCCGCGAAGGATGAGCAGTTCTTC.

The rearrangement joins TRBV6-6 to TRBJ2-1; no reliable D call. Germline V gene lookup returns CDR1 MNHNY and CDR2 SVGAGI (reference sequence). This CDR3 comprises 12 residues. Trimming removed 2 bases at V and 4 bases at J, with 3 bases between. CDR3 DNA: TGTGCCAGCAGTTACGGATACAATGAGCAGTTCTTC. This sequence encodes CASSYGYNEQFF.

Points on this clone: The same CDR3 can be traced to other DNA sequences in this sample. The chain carries TRBV5-4 and TRBJ1-1; no clear D. Trimming removed 0 bases at V and 0 bases at J, with 9 bases between. Germline V CDR1 and CDR2: SGHNT, YYREEE (reference sequence). The CDR3 spans 15 residues. The CDR3 spells CASSLGGRLNTEAFF. The CDR3 bases are TGTGCCAGCAGCTTGGGTGGCAGACTGAACACTGAAGCTTTCTTT. Complete variable domain (other parts from reference TRBV5-4 and TRBJ1-1): ETGVTQSPTHLIKTRGQQVTLRCSSQSGHNTVSWYQQALGQGPQFIFQYYREEENGRGNFPPRFSGLQFPNYSSELNVNALELDDSALYLCASSLGGRLNTEAFFGQGTRLTVV.

This clone has only a few counts. This sample includes further DNA sequences coding for the same CDR3. This chain connects TRBV2 to TRBJ1-5; TRBD1 might be the D (6 bases). V was cut by 6 bases and J by 1 base, with 10 bases left in between. The CDR3 length is 14 residues. Per germline, CDR1 SNHLY and CDR2 FYNNEI. The CDR3 nucleotides read TGTGCCAGCAGGAAGGGGGAGAGCAATCAGCCCCAGCATTTT. Amino acid sequence: CASRKGESNQPQHF.

The chain combines TRBV29-1 with TRBJ1-2; D is uncertain. The CDR3 has 8 residues. V lost 4 bases and J 8 bases, leaving 2 bases between the germline ends. Germline loops: CDR1 SQVTM, CDR2 ANQGSEA. The CDR3 here is CSVGGYTF. CDR3 in DNA: TGCAGCGTTGGAGGCTACACCTTC.

The chain carries TRBV6-1 and TRBJ2-2; D gene uncertain. CDR3 size: 14 residues. The V gene's germline CDR1 is MNHNS and CDR2 SASEGT. The V end lost 6 bases, the J end lost 1 base, and 9 bases lay between the germline ends. CDR3 DNA sequence: TGTGCCAGCAGAACCGGCGGGAACACCGGGGAGCTGTTTTTT. Its translation: CASRTGGNTGELFF.

The chain joins TRBV11-2 to TRBJ2-5; 11 bases map to TRBD2. The CDR3 has 16 residues. J lost 4 bases, V lost 5 bases, and 9 bases had no gene match. Germline V gene sequence: CDR1 SGHAT, CDR2 FQNNGV. CDR3 region: CASSRSGRVMGETQYF. The CDR3 bases are TGTGCCAGCAGCCGTAGCGGGAGGGTGATGGGAGAGACCCAGTACTTC.

The rearrangement uses TRBV27 and TRBJ2-1; D is uncertain. The germline CDR1 and CDR2 sequences are MNHEY and SMNVEV (reference sequence). CDR3 length: 16 residues. Trimming stripped 4 bases from V and 3 bases from J, with 16 bases between. CDR3 residues: CASSSPYSHRYNEQFF. CDR3 nucleotide sequence: TGTGCCAGCAGTTCCCCTTACTCCCATCGCTACAATGAGCAGTTCTTC.

The J gene is TRBJ2-7, the V gene TRBV4-1; D unresolved. This CDR3 spans 16 amino acids. V was cut by 0 bases and J by 0 bases, with 12 bases left in between. Looked up from germline, CDR1 is MGHRA and CDR2 is YSYEKL. CDR3 coding DNA: TGCGCCAGCAGCCAAGAAAGAACTACAAGCTCCTACGAGCAGTACTTC. Translated: CASSQERTTSSYEQYF.

The chain recombines TRBV28 with TRBJ1-4, with D hard to call. The CDR3 contains 14 residues. Per germline, CDR1 MDHEN and CDR2 SYDVKM. V lost 1 base, J lost 7 bases, and 10 bases lay in between. For the CDR3, the DNA is TGTGCCAGCAGTTTATTTGGCAGGCCTGAAAAACTGTTTTTT. Amino acid sequence: CASSLFGRPEKLFF.

The rearrangement links TRBV9 to TRBJ2-7, with 7 bases lining up with TRBD1. From germline, CDR1 is SGDLS and CDR2 YYNGEE. The CDR3 contains 14 residues. V gave up 0 bases and J gave up 3 bases; unmatched junction bases: 3. In nucleotides, the CDR3 is TGTGCCAGCAGCGTAGGGGACAGATTCTACGAGCAGTACTTC. The encoded protein is CASSVGDRFYEQYF. Combining the CDR3 with reference TRBV9 and TRBJ2-7 gives the whole variable domain DSGVTQTPKHLITATGQRVTLRCSPRSGDLSVYWYQQSLDQGLQFLIQYYNGEERAKGNILERFSAQQFPDLHSELNLSSLELGDSALYFCASSVGDRFYEQYFGPGTRLTVT.

V usage is TRBV4-1 and J usage is TRBJ2-7, with a possible D match to TRBD2 (6 bases). CDR1 MGHRA and CDR2 YSYEKL come from the germline V gene. V dropped 4 bases and J dropped 0 bases, with 22 bases sitting between them. This CDR3 has 18 amino acids. CDR3 loop: CASSPLVGQRAFSYEQYF. DNA of the CDR3: TGCGCCAGCAGCCCCTTGGTTGGTCAGCGGGCGTTCTCCTACGAGCAGTACTTC.

V is TRBV6-1 and J is TRBJ2-7, with a weak D call TRBD2 (6 bases). There are 14 residues in the CDR3. Germline CDR1 MNHNS, CDR2 SASEGT. Between the trimmed V and J ends, which lost 7 bases and 4 bases, there was a span of 17 bases. CDR3 region: CASIMGYGGYEQYF. CDR3 coding DNA: TGTGCCAGCATCATGGGGTACGGGGGATACGAGCAGTACTTC.